The 26 T cell receptor beta chains below come from one sample, sequenced in a study of long-term antiretroviral therapy in people with HIV. The assay, immunoSEQ v3.0, was run at survey level. Here immunoSEQ multiplex PCR was the method, and the copy in TCRdb shows in-frame clones only, minus some. The data hold about 30,000 clones, with roughly 96% observed a single time. Material: unsorted PBMCs, obtained 5.3 years after starting antiretroviral therapy. These receptors all come from a man aged 25-40 years with HIV.

The V and J genes are TRBV5-6 and TRBJ2-7; 8 positions match TRBD2. CDR1 is SGHDT and CDR2 is YYEEEE in the germline V gene. V lost 3 bases to trimming and J lost 6 bases; unmatched junction nucleotides: 5. CDR3 length equals 13 residues. DNA for the CDR3: TGTGCCAGCAGCTCGGGACTAGAGCGCGAGCAGTACTTC. Encoded protein: CASSSGLEREQYF.

The rearrangement joins TRBV18 to TRBJ2-2, with D possibly TRBD2 on 5 matching bases. Per the germline V gene, CDR1 is KGHSH and CDR2 is LQKENI. CDR3 length equals 15 residues. V was pared by 6 bases and J by 7 bases, with 18 bases between. The CDR3 DNA is TGTGCCAGCTCGCGGACGGGGTGGTCAGGCGGGGAGCTGTTTTTT. This translates into CASSRTGWSGGELFF. The entire variable domain, with the rest obtained from reference TRBV18 and TRBJ2-2, is as follows: NAGVMQNPRHLVRRRGQEARLRCSPMKGHSHVYWYRQLPEEGLKFMVYLQKENIIDESGMPKERFSAEFPKEGPSILRIQQVVRGDSAAYFCASSRTGWSGGELFFGEGSRLTVL.

V gene TRBV20-1 combines with J gene TRBJ1-1; TRBD1 is a possible D gene (6 bases). There are 11 residues in the CDR3. V was pared by 5 bases and J by 4 bases, with 8 bases between. Germline assignment: CDR1 DFQATT and CDR2 SNEGSKA (reference sequence). CDR3 in amino acids: CSAEGGTEAFF. The CDR3, as DNA: TGCAGTGCTGAGGGGGGCACTGAAGCTTTCTTT.

This clone was counted once. J is TRBJ1-5 and V is TRBV7-8; D unresolved. This CDR3 spans 13 amino acids. Trimming pared 1 base from V and 5 bases from J, leaving 6 bases between. The germline V gene has CDR1 SGHVS and CDR2 FQNEAQ. The CDR3: CASSLVPDQPQHF. The CDR3 DNA reads TGTGCCAGCAGCTTAGTCCCTGATCAGCCCCAGCATTTT. The whole variable domain, remainder taken from reference TRBV7-8 and TRBJ1-5, is GAGVSQSPRYKVAKRGQDVALRCDPISGHVSLFWYQQALGQGPEFLTYFQNEAQLDKSGLPSDRFFAERPEGSVSTLKIQRTQQEDSAVYLCASSLVPDQPQHFGDGTRLSIL.

The chain employs TRBV7-9 and TRBJ2-3; tentative D call: TRBD2 (6 bases). Germline CDR1 reads SEHNR; CDR2 reads FQNEAQ (reference sequence). The CDR3 sequence is 14 residues long. V lost 1 base, J lost 4 bases, and 9 bases lay in between. CDR3 in DNA: TGTGCCAGCAGCTTAGGGCGGGGTGCAGATACGCAGTATTTT. This codes for CASSLGRGADTQYF.

The chain links TRBV5-1 to TRBJ2-2; D not resolved. This CDR3 contains 14 residues. Germline CDR1 SGHRS, CDR2 YFSETQ. Deletions cut 1 base from V and 3 bases from J, with 7 bases between. The DNA for the CDR3 is TGCGCCAGCAGCTTGCCAGAGCACACCGGGGAGCTGTTTTTT. Translated, it gives CASSLPEHTGELFF.

V is TRBV9 and J is TRBJ1-2; D is undetermined. Germline V CDR1 and CDR2: SGDLS, YYNGEE. The CDR3 is 16 residues long. Trimming pared 4 bases from V and 1 base from J, leaving 17 bases between. CDR3 in amino acids: CASSPRASDSNYGYTF. In DNA, the CDR3 is TGTGCCAGCAGCCCCCGTGCGTCGGATAGTAACTATGGCTACACCTTC.

The chain carries TRBV7-8 and TRBJ1-2; no clear D. Deletions cut 3 bases from V and 8 bases from J, with 10 bases between. The CDR3 spans 12 residues. Germline values: CDR1 SGHVS, CDR2 FQNEAQ. Here the CDR3 reads CASSLSLRGYTF. CDR3 DNA: TGTGCCAGCAGCTTGAGTCTGCGGGGCTACACCTTC.

This chain links TRBV2 with TRBJ2-7; unclear D gene. Germline assignment: CDR1 SNHLY and CDR2 FYNNEI. V shed 3 bases and J shed 0 bases, with 6 bases lying between them. The CDR3 is 13 amino acids. The CDR3 DNA sequence: TGTGCCAGCAGTGACGCGAGCTCCTACGAGCAGTACTTC. This gives the protein CASSDASSYEQYF.

The chain has TRBV9 and TRBJ2-5; D uncertain. The germline gives CDR1 SGDLS, CDR2 YYNGEE. The ends were cut back, 3 bases at V and 1 base at J, with 10 bases in the middle. There are 14 residues in the CDR3. The CDR3 spells CASSASGPQETQYF. In nucleotides, the CDR3 is TGTGCCAGCAGCGCCTCCGGACCCCAAGAGACCCAGTACTTC.

This chain uses TRBV5-1 with TRBJ2-2, with unresolved D. The germline V gene has CDR1 SGHRS and CDR2 YFSETQ. The CDR3 loop spans 13 amino acids. The V end was cut by 4 bases, the J end by 4 bases, with 8 bases between. The CDR3, as DNA: TGCGCCAGCAGCCCGTTGGGCACCGGGGAGCTGTTTTTT. Its protein product is CASSPLGTGELFF.

The chain recombines TRBV7-2 with TRBJ2-3; TRBD2 matches 9 bases. With V trimmed by 2 bases and J by 1 base, 4 bases remained unmatched. This CDR3 is built from 16 residues. CDR1 SGHTA and CDR2 FQGNSA come from the germline V gene. The CDR3 loop reads CASSLLRGGGTDTQYF. CDR3 DNA: TGTGCCAGCAGCTTACTGCGGGGGGGAGGCACAGATACGCAGTATTTT. The full variable domain, its missing parts supplied by reference TRBV7-2 and TRBJ2-3, is GAGVSQSPSNKVTEKGKDVELRCDPISGHTALYWYRQSLGQGLEFLIYFQGNSAPDKSGLPSDRFSAERTGGSVSTLTIQRTQQEDSAVYLCASSLLRGGGTDTQYFGPGTRLTVL.

The chain uses TRBV2 and TRBJ2-7, with D perhaps assigned TRBD1 or TRBD2 (5 bases each). CDR3 length: 13 amino acids. From germline, CDR1 is SNHLY and CDR2 FYNNEI. The V and J ends lost 4 bases and 2 bases respectively, with 9 bases between them. The CDR3 reads CASSGEGPYEQYF. In DNA form, the CDR3 reads TGTGCCAGCAGTGGTGAGGGACCCTACGAGCAGTACTTC.

This chain connects TRBV7-8 to TRBJ2-5; D is possibly TRBD2 (6 bases). Looked up from germline, CDR1 is SGHVS and CDR2 is FQNEAQ. The CDR3 length is 15 residues. Trimming pared 0 bases from V and 4 bases from J, leaving 12 bases between. The CDR3 reads CASSLAGGGGETQYF. DNA of the CDR3: TGTGCCAGCAGCTTAGCGGGAGGCGGAGGAGAGACCCAGTACTTC. Full variable domain (missing parts from reference TRBV7-8 and TRBJ2-5): GAGVSQSPRYKVAKRGQDVALRCDPISGHVSLFWYQQALGQGPEFLTYFQNEAQLDKSGLPSDRFFAERPEGSVSTLKIQRTQQEDSAVYLCASSLAGGGGETQYFGPGTRLLVL.

The chain has TRBV9 and TRBJ2-5, with 7 positions matching TRBD2. There are 15 residues in the CDR3. Germline CDR1 reads SGDLS; CDR2 reads YYNGEE. V trimming: 0 bases; J trimming: 5 bases; junction bases outside the gene matches: 7. Here the CDR3 reads CASSVDPGGGETQYF. In DNA form, the CDR3 reads TGTGCCAGCAGCGTAGATCCGGGGGGAGGGGAGACCCAGTACTTC.

The table lists this clone with a count of one. The V gene is TRBV6-5, the J gene TRBJ2-1, with TRBD1 identical over 8 bases. The trim removed 6 bases at V and 3 bases at J, leaving 7 bases unmatched. This CDR3 has 15 residues. Germline CDR1 reads MNHEY; CDR2 reads SVGAGI. CDR3 sequence: CASSSTGADYNEQFF. The CDR3 coding sequence is TGTGCCAGCAGCTCGACAGGGGCGGACTACAATGAGCAGTTCTTC.

The chain is built from TRBV4-3 and TRBJ2-2; 11 bases are shared with TRBD2. CDR1 is LGHNA and CDR2 is YSLEER in the germline V gene. The CDR3 extends over 18 amino acids. V was clipped by 4 bases and J by 7 bases; unmatched bases: 14. CDR3: CASSPTRLAGGLGGELFF. CDR3 nucleotides: TGCGCCAGCAGCCCCACCCGTCTAGCGGGAGGTCTAGGCGGGGAGCTGTTTTTT.

The chain is built from TRBV10-2 and TRBJ2-1, with 10 bases matching TRBD2. Trimming took 5 bases from V and 3 from J; bases not matched to a gene: 1. The germline gives CDR1 WSHSY, CDR2 SAAADI. The CDR3 runs 14 residues. CDR3 protein: CASSSSGGYNEQFF. CDR3 DNA sequence: TGCGCCAGCAGTTCTAGCGGGGGCTACAATGAGCAGTTCTTC.

The genes are TRBV5-1 and TRBJ1-2; D ambiguous. CDR1 and CDR2 from the germline V gene are SGHRS and YFSETQ. Trimming took 4 bases from V and 0 from J, leaving 13 bases between them. The CDR3 covers 15 residues. The CDR3 spells CASSTSTSANYGYTF. As DNA, the CDR3 is TGCGCCAGCAGCACCTCCACTAGTGCTAACTATGGCTACACCTTC.

The V gene is TRBV2, the J gene TRBJ1-5, with D uncertain. The CDR3 length is 15 residues. V shed 5 bases and J shed 6 bases, with 17 bases lying between them. CDR1 and CDR2 (germline): SNHLY, FYNNEI. Here the CDR3 reads CASSPGRRYGQPQHF. The CDR3 DNA reads TGTGCCAGCAGTCCTGGGCGAAGGTACGGTCAGCCCCAGCATTTT.

The genes are TRBV6-6 and TRBJ2-7; 11 bases fit TRBD2. J gave up 1 base and V 6 bases, and 5 bases lay outside the gene matches. The CDR3 has 15 residues. Germline V gene lookup returns CDR1 MNHNY and CDR2 SVGAGI (reference sequence). DNA for the CDR3: TGTGCCAGCAGCACAGGGACTAGCGGTTCCTACGAGCAGTACTTC. Protein sequence: CASSTGTSGSYEQYF.

The chain couples TRBV25-1 to TRBJ1-2, with unresolved D. The germline V gene encodes CDR1 MGHDK and CDR2 SYGVNS. This CDR3 has 11 residues. The ends were cut back, 2 bases at V and 4 bases at J, with 2 bases in the middle. CDR3: CASSEAYGYTF. The CDR3 DNA sequence: TGTGCCAGCAGTGAAGCCTATGGCTACACCTTC.

V and J are TRBV5-1 and TRBJ1-2; no definite D call. Germline V CDR1 and CDR2: SGHRS, YFSETQ. CDR3 length: 15 amino acids. V shed 0 bases and J shed 0 bases, with 9 bases lying between them. CDR3 loop: CASSLGSVTNYGYTF. The DNA for the CDR3 is TGCGCCAGCAGCTTGGGAAGCGTCACTAACTATGGCTACACCTTC.

The chain is built from TRBV5-1 and TRBJ2-1; no definite D call. Germline CDR1 SGHRS, CDR2 YFSETQ. V was cut by 0 bases and J by 11 bases, with 9 bases left in between. There are 12 residues in the CDR3. In DNA, the CDR3 is TGCGCCAGCAGCTTGGAAGGGCCACAGCAGTTCTTC. This sequence encodes CASSLEGPQQFF.

The chain employs TRBV7-9 and TRBJ2-4, with D perhaps matching TRBD1 or TRBD2 (5 bases each). Trimming shortened V by 1 base and J by 0 bases, and 10 bases separated the two germline ends. This CDR3 has 16 residues. Germline loops: CDR1 SEHNR, CDR2 FQNEAQ (reference sequence). The DNA for the CDR3 is TGTGCCAGCAGCTTAGGGGCCGGGACAGCCAAAAACATTCAGTACTTC. Its protein is CASSLGAGTAKNIQYF.

The V and J genes are TRBV29-1 and TRBJ2-2, with 9 nucleotides matching TRBD1. The germline gives CDR1 SQVTM, CDR2 ANQGSEA. The CDR3 spans 17 residues. The junction had 15 bases not matched to a gene; V was cut back by 5 bases and J by 5 bases. Here the CDR3 DNA reads TGCAGCGTTACCGGGACAGGGCAATTTGGGCAGACCGGGGAGCTGTTTTTT. Its protein is CSVTGTGQFGQTGELFF.